These 30 T cell receptor beta chains were all obtained from the same sample, sequenced in a study of STAT5B mutations in CD4+ large granular lymphocyte leukemia. TCRdb's copy holds only in-frame clones and misses some; the assay was immunoSEQ multiplex PCR. The sample has just under 35,000 clones, approximately 67% seen once. The specimen was CD4+ T cells from blood buffy coats. Receptors were obtained from a human donor in good health.

V gene TRBV11-2 combines with J gene TRBJ1-4; no firm D call. The germline V gene encodes CDR1 SGHAT and CDR2 FQNNGV. V shed 8 bases and J shed 7 bases, with 14 bases lying between them. The CDR3 has 13 residues. The CDR3 reads CASRTTPGEKLFF. The DNA for the CDR3 is TGTGCCAGCCGTACTACACCGGGTGAAAAACTGTTTTTT.

This sequence joins TRBV11-2 and TRBJ2-5; 7 nucleotides align to TRBD1. Germline-derived CDR1 and CDR2 are SGHAT and FQNNGV. This CDR3 has 13 amino acids. Trimming at V came to 5 bases and at J to 2 bases, leaving 2 bases not matched to a gene. The CDR3 spells CASSQGVQETQYF. CDR3 bases: TGTGCCAGCAGCCAGGGGGTTCAAGAGACCCAGTACTTC.

The chain carries TRBV4-2 and TRBJ2-7; maybe TRBD2 (6 bases). The germline V and J ends were trimmed by 0 bases and 3 bases, with 9 bases remaining between them. The V gene's germline CDR1 is LGHNA and CDR2 YNFKEQ. This CDR3 has 14 amino acids. In DNA form, the CDR3 reads TGTGCCAGCAGCCAAGAGACTAGGAGCTACGAGCAGTACTTC. Encoded protein: CASSQETRSYEQYF.

The genes are TRBV18 and TRBJ2-2; no clear D. CDR3 length: 13 amino acids. Trimming pared 3 bases from V and 0 bases from J, leaving 2 bases between. The germline CDR1 and CDR2 sequences are KGHSH and LQKENI. CDR3 sequence: CASSPSNTGELFF. The CDR3 DNA sequence: TGTGCCAGCTCACCCTCGAACACCGGGGAGCTGTTTTTT.

The CDR3 nucleotides read TGTGCCAGCAGCTTAGGAGGGACAGGGGCAACGGGGGCTTTCTTT. This translates into CASSLGGTGATGAFF. The V gene is TRBV7-9, the J gene TRBJ1-1; 10 nucleotides agree with TRBD1. J gave up 11 bases and V 1 base, and 10 bases lay outside the gene matches. CDR3 length: 15 amino acids. Germline values: CDR1 SEHNR, CDR2 FQNEAQ (reference sequence).

The chain recombines TRBV6-1 with TRBJ1-4, with 9 bases aligning to TRBD1. The CDR3 loop spans 19 amino acids. The V and J ends lost 2 bases and 8 bases, in that order; junction bases with no gene match: 18. Germline-derived CDR1 and CDR2 are MNHNS and SASEGT. The CDR3 loop reads CASSESPPGQGGSREKLFF. The DNA for the CDR3 is TGTGCCAGCAGTGAATCCCCCCCGGGACAGGGAGGGTCAAGGGAAAAACTGTTTTTT.

The rearrangement links TRBV4-3 to TRBJ2-1; D is ambiguous. This CDR3 spans 15 amino acids. In germline, CDR1 is LGHNA, CDR2 YSLEER. Trimming stripped 2 bases from V and 1 base from J, with 9 bases between. The DNA of the CDR3 is TGCGCCAGCAGCCAAACAGTAATTTCCTACAATGAGCAGTTCTTC. Translated: CASSQTVISYNEQFF.

J is TRBJ2-1 and V is TRBV5-1; TRBD2 matches 9 bases. The CDR3 consists of 15 residues. V was pared by 1 base and J by 8 bases, with 7 bases of the junction left unmatched. CDR1 is SGHRS and CDR2 is YFSETQ in the germline V gene. The CDR3 region is CASSLQGGGADEQFF. The CDR3 nucleotides are TGCGCCAGCAGCTTGCAGGGCGGGGGGGCCGATGAGCAGTTCTTC.

The chain couples TRBV7-9 to TRBJ1-1; no clear D. The CDR3 runs 15 residues. Germline V gives CDR1 SEHNR, CDR2 FQNEAQ (reference sequence). Trimming pared 2 bases from V and 6 bases from J, leaving 16 bases between. CDR3 sequence: CASSLFLSGDSEAFF. Here the CDR3 DNA reads TGTGCCAGCAGCTTATTTCTCTCCGGAGACTCTGAAGCTTTCTTT.

In this sample, this clone turned up once. The chain employs TRBV11-3 and TRBJ1-6; 8 bases match TRBD1. CDR3 length: 16 amino acids. Germline-derived CDR1 and CDR2 are SGHNT and YENEEA. V shed 2 bases, J shed 8 bases, and the junction held 8 bases outside the gene matches. The CDR3 here is CASSLYWTGMDSPLHF. In DNA, the CDR3 is TGTGCCAGCAGCTTATACTGGACAGGGATGGATTCACCCCTCCACTTT.

The chain couples TRBV4-2 to TRBJ2-5; 15 bases map to TRBD2. With V trimmed by 2 bases and J by 8 bases, 9 bases remained unmatched. The V gene's germline CDR1 is LGHNA and CDR2 YNFKEQ. There are 17 residues in the CDR3. CDR3 residues: CASSQTPGTSGGFTQYF. CDR3 sequence (DNA): TGTGCCAGCAGCCAAACCCCCGGGACTAGCGGGGGGTTTACCCAGTACTTC.

The J gene is TRBJ2-7, the V gene TRBV6-1; a weak D match, TRBD2 (5 bases). There are 13 residues in the CDR3. Trimming shortened V by 6 bases and J by 2 bases, and 11 bases separated the two germline ends. Looked up from germline, CDR1 is MNHNS and CDR2 is SASEGT. In nucleotides, the CDR3 is TGTGCCAGCAGCGTTAGGGAGACCTACGAGCAGTACTTC. It is translated as CASSVRETYEQYF.

This clone was observed once. The chain is built from TRBV6-6 and TRBJ1-5; weak D call: TRBD1 (5 bases). Trimming stripped 6 bases from V and 6 bases from J, with 15 bases between. The CDR3 length is 14 residues. CDR1 is MNHNY and CDR2 is SVGAGI in the germline V gene (reference sequence). CDR3 region: CASRPGGFSQPQHF. The DNA of the CDR3 is TGTGCCAGCAGACCCGGGGGTTTTAGTCAGCCCCAGCATTTT.

This clone appeared once. V gene TRBV7-2 combines with J gene TRBJ1-5; D not resolved. V lost 1 base to trimming and J lost 5 bases, with 6 bases between them. Per germline, CDR1 SGHTA and CDR2 FQGNSA. This CDR3 comprises 13 residues. The CDR3 DNA sequence: TGTGCCAGCAGCTTAGTAGAGGATCAGCCCCAGCATTTT. Encoded protein: CASSLVEDQPQHF.

In its sample, this clone is medium-sized. As DNA, the CDR3 is TGTGCCAGCAGCTTACAGGGATACAATGAGCAGTTCTTC. Its protein product is CASSLQGYNEQFF. This sequence joins TRBV7-9 and TRBJ2-1; the D gene is possibly TRBD1 (5 bases). This CDR3 region has 13 residues. Trimming shortened V by 2 bases and J by 4 bases, and 6 bases separated the two germline ends. Per the germline V gene, CDR1 is SEHNR and CDR2 is FQNEAQ (reference sequence).

This clone was detected only a few times. The chain is built from TRBV19 and TRBJ1-2; 8 bases agree with TRBD1. The CDR3 is made up of 11 amino acids. Per the germline V gene, CDR1 is LNHDA and CDR2 is SQIVND (reference sequence). J lost 5 bases, V lost 10 bases, and 3 bases had no gene match. In nucleotides, the CDR3 is TGTGCCACCAACAGGGGGTATGGCTACACCTTC. This codes for CATNRGYGYTF.

This clone came up once. The V call is TRBV6-6, the J call TRBJ1-3; TRBD1 is a possible D gene (5 bases). Germline V gives CDR1 MNHNY, CDR2 SVGAGI (reference sequence). V was clipped by 2 bases and J by 0 bases, with 11 bases between them. The CDR3 is 16 residues long. The CDR3 nucleotides are TGTGCCAGCAGTTACGGGACTCTTCGCTCTGGAAACACCATATATTTT. It yields the protein CASSYGTLRSGNTIYF.

This rearrangement joins TRBV7-2 to TRBJ2-2, with D perhaps TRBD1 (6 bases). The CDR3 consists of 15 residues. V was clipped by 1 base and J by 4 bases, with 10 bases between them. Germline CDR1 reads SGHTA; CDR2 reads FQGNSA. CDR3 in DNA: TGTGCCAGCAGCTTAGACAGGGTGGGCACCGGGGAGCTGTTTTTT. Amino acid sequence: CASSLDRVGTGELFF.

The chain employs TRBV7-2 and TRBJ1-3; no clear D. The CDR3 consists of 12 residues. V was shortened by 1 base and J by 4 bases, with 2 bases between the two germline ends. Looked up from germline, CDR1 is SGHTA and CDR2 is FQGNSA. The CDR3 region has the DNA TGTGCCAGCAGCTTAGGAGGAAACACCATATATTTT. Translated: CASSLGGNTIYF.

This clone was found a few times. The genes are TRBV10-1 and TRBJ2-7, with 9 bases lining up with TRBD1. The germline CDR1 and CDR2 sequences are WNHNN and SYGVQD (reference sequence). The CDR3 length is 13 residues. With V trimmed by 6 bases and J by 3 bases, 3 bases remained unmatched. The CDR3 coding sequence is TGCGCCAGCAGCCGACAGGGGGACTACGAGCAGTACTTC. It specifies CASSRQGDYEQYF.

The genes are TRBV11-3 and TRBJ1-1; D uncertain. CDR1 and CDR2 from the germline V gene are SGHNT and YENEEA. The germline V and J ends were trimmed by 1 base and 6 bases, with 15 bases remaining between them. This CDR3 is built from 15 residues. The CDR3: CASSLAKRGNAEAFF. Here the CDR3 DNA reads TGTGCCAGCAGCTTAGCCAAACGCGGCAACGCTGAAGCTTTCTTT. Together with reference TRBV11-3 and TRBJ1-1, the CDR3 gives the full variable domain: EAGVVQSPRYKIIEKKQPVAFWCNPISGHNTLYWYLQNLGQGPELLIRYENEEAVDDSQLPKDRFSAERLKGVDSTLKIQPAELGDSAVYLCASSLAKRGNAEAFFGQGTRLTVV.

The rearrangement uses TRBV2 and TRBJ1-2, with a weak D call TRBD1 (6 bases). Germline CDR1 SNHLY, CDR2 FYNNEI. The V end was cut by 4 bases, the J end by 4 bases, with 7 bases between. CDR3 size: 12 residues. CDR3 loop: CASSGGLYGYTF. The CDR3 bases are TGTGCCAGCAGTGGGGGGCTCTATGGCTACACCTTC.

The J gene is TRBJ2-7, the V gene TRBV19; 10 bases are shared with TRBD2. The CDR3 loop spans 15 amino acids. Germline CDR1 and CDR2: LNHDA and SQIVND (reference sequence). Trimming cost V 1 base and J 6 bases; bases outside gene matches: 6. The CDR3 protein is CASSIGLAGAREQYF. The CDR3, as DNA: TGTGCCAGTAGTATAGGGCTAGCGGGGGCTCGCGAGCAGTACTTC.

The chain joins TRBV7-2 to TRBJ1-1; 9 nucleotides agree with TRBD1. Germline values: CDR1 SGHTA, CDR2 FQGNSA. V trimming: 5 bases; J trimming: 1 base; junction bases outside the gene matches: 14. The CDR3 length is 18 residues. CDR3 in amino acids: CASSTRDRVAFGNTEAFF. The CDR3 region has the DNA TGTGCCAGCAGCACCAGGGACAGGGTCGCGTTCGGGAACACTGAAGCTTTCTTT.

This clone was found once. V gene TRBV7-8 combines with J gene TRBJ1-2, with D possibly TRBD1 on 5 matching bases. V gave up 2 bases and J gave up 5 bases, with 15 bases separating them. From germline, CDR1 is SGHVS and CDR2 FQNEAQ. The CDR3 length is 15 residues. CDR3 coding DNA: TGTGCCAGCAGCTTATCTGCAGGGCCCCTATATGGCTACACCTTC. Translating it yields CASSLSAGPLYGYTF.

This chain's CDR3 is CASSGPTFYNEQFF. DNA of the CDR3: TGCGCCAGCAGTGGTCCTACTTTCTACAATGAGCAGTTCTTC. The V gene is TRBV10-1, the J gene TRBJ2-1; D is unclear. Looked up from germline, CDR1 is WNHNN and CDR2 is SYGVQD (reference sequence). The CDR3 is 14 residues long. V was trimmed by 4 bases and J by 3 bases, leaving 10 bases between them.

This sequence joins TRBV2 and TRBJ1-3; D perhaps matches TRBD1 (5 bases). The CDR3 covers 13 residues. Per the germline V gene, CDR1 is SNHLY and CDR2 is FYNNEI. Between the trimmed V and J ends, which lost 8 bases and 4 bases, there was a span of 12 bases. The CDR3 region is CASGGAYGNTIYF. The DNA of the CDR3 is TGTGCCAGCGGTGGGGCGTACGGAAACACCATATATTTT.

The CDR3 reads CASSLGPAVREEQYF. CDR3 in DNA: TGTGCCAGCAGCCTCGGACCGGCCGTGAGGGAGGAGCAGTACTTC. The chain employs TRBV7-6 and TRBJ2-7; a weak D match, TRBD2 (5 bases). CDR3 length: 15 residues. Trimming stripped 5 bases from V and 7 bases from J, with 21 bases between. Per germline, CDR1 SGHVS and CDR2 FNYEAQ.

The sample holds one count of this clone. The rearrangement links TRBV6-6 to TRBJ2-3; D is perhaps TRBD1 (5 bases). The germline V gene has CDR1 MNHNY and CDR2 SVGAGI (reference sequence). CDR3 length equals 16 residues. The V end was cut by 6 bases, the J end by 0 bases, with 16 bases between. The CDR3 protein is CASSLQGQGSTDTQYF. The DNA for the CDR3 is TGTGCCAGCAGCCTCCAAGGACAAGGGAGCACAGATACGCAGTATTTT.

There are a few counts of this clone. The chain combines TRBV7-2 with TRBJ1-5; D unclear. This CDR3 spans 15 amino acids. Germline V CDR1 and CDR2: SGHTA, FQGNSA. V was cut by 1 base and J by 3 bases, with 10 bases left in between. The CDR3 nucleotides are TGTGCCAGCAGCTTAGTTGGTCAGGCCAATCAGCCCCAGCATTTT. Amino acid sequence: CASSLVGQANQPQHF.